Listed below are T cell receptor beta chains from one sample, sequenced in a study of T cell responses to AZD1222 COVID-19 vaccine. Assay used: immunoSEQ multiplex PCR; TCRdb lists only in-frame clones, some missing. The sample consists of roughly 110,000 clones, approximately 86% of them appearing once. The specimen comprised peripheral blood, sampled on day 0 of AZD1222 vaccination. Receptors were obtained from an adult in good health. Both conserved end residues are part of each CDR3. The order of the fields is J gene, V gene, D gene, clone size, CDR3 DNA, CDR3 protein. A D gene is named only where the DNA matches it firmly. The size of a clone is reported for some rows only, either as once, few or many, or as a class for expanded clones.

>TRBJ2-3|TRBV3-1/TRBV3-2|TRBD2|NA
TGTGCCAGCAGCCAAGGACTAGCAAACACAGATACGCAGTATTTT
CASSQGLANTDTQYF
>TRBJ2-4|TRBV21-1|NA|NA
TGTGCCAGCAGCAAAGCGACAGACCTTAAACCCGATCTAGCCAAAAACATTCAGTACTTC
CASSKATDLKPDLAKNIQYF
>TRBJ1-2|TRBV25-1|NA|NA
TGTGCCAGCAGTGAACAGGACGGCTATGGCTACACCTTC
CASSEQDGYGYTF
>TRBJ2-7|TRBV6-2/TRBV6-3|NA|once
TGTGCCAGCAGTATATCCTCCTACGAGCAGTACTTC
CASSISSYEQYF
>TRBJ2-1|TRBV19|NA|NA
TGTGCCACCCAAGGGCAGGCTCCCAATGAGCAGTTCTTC
CATQGQAPNEQFF
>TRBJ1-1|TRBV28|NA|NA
TGTGCCAGCAGCTTGGCAGGGATGAACACTGAAGCTTTCTTT
CASSLAGMNTEAFF
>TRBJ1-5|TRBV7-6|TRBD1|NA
TGTGCCAGCAGCTTAGTCCCAGGGGGGAATCAGCCCCAGCATTTT
CASSLVPGGNQPQHF
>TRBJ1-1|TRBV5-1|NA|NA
TGCGCCAGCAGCTTTAGGGGGACGGGTACTGAAGCTTTCTTT
CASSFRGTGTEAFF
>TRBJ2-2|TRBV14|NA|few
TGTGCCAGCAGCCAACTAACAGGGACATACACCGGGGAGCTGTTTTTT
CASSQLTGTYTGELFF
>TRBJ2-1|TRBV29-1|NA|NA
TGCAGCGTTGGCGCCAGAAACTCCGAGCAGTTCTTC
CSVGARNSEQFF
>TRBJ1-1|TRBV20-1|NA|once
TGCAGTGCTAGTTGGCTTGCCGAAGCTTTCTTT
CSASWLAEAFF
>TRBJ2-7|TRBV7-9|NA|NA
TGTGCCAGCAGCTTCCCCGAACGGCTTGGGTACGAGCAGTACTTC
CASSFPERLGYEQYF
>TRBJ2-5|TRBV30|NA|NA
TGTGCCTGGAGTAGGGACACACAAGAGACCCAGTACTTC
CAWSRDTQETQYF
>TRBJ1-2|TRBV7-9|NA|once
TGTGCCAGCAGCTTCTTTCCGCCGACTACTAACTATGGCTACACCTTC
CASSFFPPTTNYGYTF
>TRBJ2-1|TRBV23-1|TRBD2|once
TGCGCCAATCCCTCAGAGCGGGAGCTGAGGTACAATGAGCAGTTCTTC
CANPSERELRYNEQFF
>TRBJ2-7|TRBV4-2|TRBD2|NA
TGTGCCAGCAGCCAAGATCCCCACCGCCCTAGCGGGGGGTCAAAGGGAGTGTACTTC
CASSQDPHRPSGGSKGVYF
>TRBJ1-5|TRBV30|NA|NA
TGTGCCTGGAGTGGGGCAGGGGATCAGCCCCAGCATTTT
CAWSGAGDQPQHF
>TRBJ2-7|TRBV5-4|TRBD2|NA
TGTGCCAGCAGCTTGGGACTAGCCGACTCGGACGAGCAGTACTTC
CASSLGLADSDEQYF
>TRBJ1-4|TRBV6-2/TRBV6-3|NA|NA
TGTGCCAGCAGTTACCCCGGCCGCCGGGCCAAGGGGAGCCTTCGTATTGAAAAACTGTTTTTT
CASSYPGRRAKGSLRIEKLFF
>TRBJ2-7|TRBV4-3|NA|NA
TGCGCCAGCAGCCAAAGGGGAAGCGGCTCAAGCTCCTACGAGCAGTACTTC
CASSQRGSGSSSYEQYF
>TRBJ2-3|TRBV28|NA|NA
TGTGCCAGCAGTTTAAACATGGGTTTGAGTTCGCAGTATTTT
CASSLNMGLSSQYF
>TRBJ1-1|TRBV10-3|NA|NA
TGTGCCATCAGCCAACAAGTCCAGAACACTGAAGCTTTCTTT
CAISQQVQNTEAFF
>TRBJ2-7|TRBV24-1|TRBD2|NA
TGTGCCACCAGTGATCCAAATAGCGGGAGGGGGTACGAGCAGTACTTC
CATSDPNSGRGYEQYF
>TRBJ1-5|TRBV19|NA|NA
TGTGCCAGTAGCCAGTACGTAGGGGGGGCGACTCAGCCCCAGCATTTT
CASSQYVGGATQPQHF
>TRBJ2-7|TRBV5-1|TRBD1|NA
TGCGCCAGCAGCTCCATGACAGGGAACGAGCAGTACTTC
CASSSMTGNEQYF
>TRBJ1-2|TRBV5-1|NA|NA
TGCGCCAGCAGCCTGGACAGCAAGTTAGCTAACTATGGCTACACCTTC
CASSLDSKLANYGYTF
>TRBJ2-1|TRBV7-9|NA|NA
TGTGCCCTCCAACAGGGAAAGGAGAATGAGCAGTTCTTC
CALQQGKENEQFF
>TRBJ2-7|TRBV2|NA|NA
TGTGCCAGCAGTGGTAATCCAGGCAACCACGAGCAGTACTTC
CASSGNPGNHEQYF
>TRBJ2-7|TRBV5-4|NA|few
TGTGCCAGCAGCTTGGAATTAAAATCCTACGAGCAGTACTTC
CASSLELKSYEQYF
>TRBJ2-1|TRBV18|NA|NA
TGTGCCAGCTCAGCGAATACGCTGAGCGGAAATGAGCAGTTCTTC
CASSANTLSGNEQFF
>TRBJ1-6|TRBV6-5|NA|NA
TGTGCCAGCAGGCGAGGGATAGGGGAAGGTTCACCCCTCCACTTT
CASRRGIGEGSPLHF
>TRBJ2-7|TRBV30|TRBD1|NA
TGTGCCTGGAGTCGGGGACAGGGGTTGTCCGAGCAGTACTTC
CAWSRGQGLSEQYF
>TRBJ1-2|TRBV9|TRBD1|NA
TGTGCCAGCAGCCCCCGGACAGGGGACGGCTACACCTTC
CASSPRTGDGYTF
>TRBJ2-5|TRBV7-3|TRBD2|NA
TGTGCCAGCAGTTATAGCGGGGGGAACCAGGAGACCCAGTACTTC
CASSYSGGNQETQYF
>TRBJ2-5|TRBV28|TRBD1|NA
TGTGCCAGCAGTTTAGGGGGACAGGGGGAAGAGACCCAGTACTTC
CASSLGGQGEETQYF
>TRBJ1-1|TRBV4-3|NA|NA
TGCGCCAGCAGCCTTGGAGGGCCGCAGGGAGTGAACACTGAAGCTTTCTTT
CASSLGGPQGVNTEAFF
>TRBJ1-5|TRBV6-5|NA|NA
TGTGCCAGCAGTTCTTTGAGGGGCGATCAGCCCCAGCATTTT
CASSSLRGDQPQHF
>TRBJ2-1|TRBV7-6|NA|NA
TGTGCCAGCAGCTTAGGACTGGTCTCCTACAATGAGCAGTTCTTC
CASSLGLVSYNEQFF
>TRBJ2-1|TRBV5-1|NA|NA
TGCGCCAGCAGCTTGGCCAGGGGTCGTAGCTCCTACAATGAGCAGTTCTTC
CASSLARGRSSYNEQFF
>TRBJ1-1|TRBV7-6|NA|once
TGTGCCAGCAGCTACCTGACTGGGGCAGGGACTGAAGCTTTCTTT
CASSYLTGAGTEAFF
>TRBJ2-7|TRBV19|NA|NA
TGTGCCAGTGGTTGGGGGAGCGAGCAGTACTTC
CASGWGSEQYF
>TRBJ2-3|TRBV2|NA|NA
TGTGCCAGCAGGGAGGGTACGCAGTATTTT
CASREGTQYF
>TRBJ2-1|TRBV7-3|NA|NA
TGTGCCAGCAGCAGCGGCACTTATGAGCAGTTCTTC
CASSSGTYEQFF
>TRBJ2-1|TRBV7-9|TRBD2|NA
TGTGCCAGCAGCGATATGGGTGGACTAGCGCTCTCGGATGAGCAGTTCTTC
CASSDMGGLALSDEQFF
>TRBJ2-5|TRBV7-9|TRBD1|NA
TGTGCCAGCACCCCCAGGCCAGGGGGCCAAGAGACCCAGTACTTC
CASTPRPGGQETQYF
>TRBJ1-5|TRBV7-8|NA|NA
TGTGCCAGCAACCCGAACAGTAATAGCAATCAGCCCCAGCATTTT
CASNPNSNSNQPQHF
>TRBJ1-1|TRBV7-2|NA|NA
TGTGCCAGCAGCTTCAGGATTATCAGAACTGAAGCTTTCTTT
CASSFRIIRTEAFF